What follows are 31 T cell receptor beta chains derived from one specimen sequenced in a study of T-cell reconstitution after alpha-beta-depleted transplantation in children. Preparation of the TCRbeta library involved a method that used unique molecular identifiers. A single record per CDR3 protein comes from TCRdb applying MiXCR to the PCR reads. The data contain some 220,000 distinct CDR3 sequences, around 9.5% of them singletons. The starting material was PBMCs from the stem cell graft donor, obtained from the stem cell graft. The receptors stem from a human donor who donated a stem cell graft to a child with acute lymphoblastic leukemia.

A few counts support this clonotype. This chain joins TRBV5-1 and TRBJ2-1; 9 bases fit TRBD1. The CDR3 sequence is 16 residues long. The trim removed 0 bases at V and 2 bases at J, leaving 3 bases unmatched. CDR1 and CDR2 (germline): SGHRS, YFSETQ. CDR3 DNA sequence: TGCGCCAGCAGCTTGGGGGACAGGGACGCCTACAATGAGCAGTTCTTC. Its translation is CASSLGDRDAYNEQFF.

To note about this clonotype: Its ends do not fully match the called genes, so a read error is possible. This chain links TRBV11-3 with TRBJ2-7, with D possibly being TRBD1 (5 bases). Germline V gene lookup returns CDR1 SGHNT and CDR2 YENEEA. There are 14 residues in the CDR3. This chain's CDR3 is CASGRVDSPHERYF. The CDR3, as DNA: TGTGCCAGCGGAAGGGTTGACAGTCCCCACGAGCGGTACTTC.

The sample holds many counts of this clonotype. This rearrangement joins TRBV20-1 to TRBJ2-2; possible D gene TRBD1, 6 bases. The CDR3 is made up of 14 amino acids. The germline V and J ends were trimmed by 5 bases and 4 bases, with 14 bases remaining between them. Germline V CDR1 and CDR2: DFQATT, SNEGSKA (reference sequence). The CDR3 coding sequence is TGCAGTGCTCAGGGACATGGGCCCACCGGGGAGCTGTTTTTT. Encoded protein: CSAQGHGPTGELFF.

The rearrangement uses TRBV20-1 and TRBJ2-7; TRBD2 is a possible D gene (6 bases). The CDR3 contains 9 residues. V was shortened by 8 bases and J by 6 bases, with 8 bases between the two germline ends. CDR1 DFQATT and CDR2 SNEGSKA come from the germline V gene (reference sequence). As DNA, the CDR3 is TGCAGTCCCGGGGGCGAGCAGTACTTC. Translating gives CSPGGEQYF.

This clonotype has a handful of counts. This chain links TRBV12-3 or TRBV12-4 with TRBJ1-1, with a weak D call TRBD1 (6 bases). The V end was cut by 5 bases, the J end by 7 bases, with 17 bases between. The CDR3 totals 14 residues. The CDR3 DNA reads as TGTGCCAGCAGTAGGACAGAACCAATGTATGAAGCTTTCTTT. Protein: CASSRTEPMYEAFF.

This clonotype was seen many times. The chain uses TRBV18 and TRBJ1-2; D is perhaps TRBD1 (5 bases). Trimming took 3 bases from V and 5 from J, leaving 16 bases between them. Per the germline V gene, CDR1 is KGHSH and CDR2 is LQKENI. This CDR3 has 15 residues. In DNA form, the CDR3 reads TGTGCCAGCTCACCTGGGACCGCCCGGGGATATGGCTACACCTTC. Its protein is CASSPGTARGYGYTF.

The CDR3 protein is CSAEQGAYGYTF. Here the CDR3 DNA reads TGCAGTGCAGAACAGGGGGCCTATGGCTACACCTTC. The rearrangement joins TRBV20-1 to TRBJ1-2; 9 bases match TRBD1. CDR1 is DFQATT and CDR2 is SNEGSKA in the germline V gene (reference sequence). CDR3 length equals 12 residues. V was clipped by 6 bases and J by 4 bases; unmatched bases: 3.

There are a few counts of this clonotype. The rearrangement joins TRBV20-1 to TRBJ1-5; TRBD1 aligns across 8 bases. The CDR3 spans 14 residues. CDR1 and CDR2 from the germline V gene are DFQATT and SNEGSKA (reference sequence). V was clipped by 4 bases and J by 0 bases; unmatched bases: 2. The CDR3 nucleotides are TGCAGTGCTATGACAGGGGCTAGCAATCAGCCCCAGCATTTT. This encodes CSAMTGASNQPQHF.

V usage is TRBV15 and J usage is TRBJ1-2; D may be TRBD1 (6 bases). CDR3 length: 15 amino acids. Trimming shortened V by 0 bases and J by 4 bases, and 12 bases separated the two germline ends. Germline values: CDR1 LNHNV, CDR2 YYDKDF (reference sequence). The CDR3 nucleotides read TGTGCCACCAGCAGAGATATAGGACAGTTCTATGGCTACACCTTC. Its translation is CATSRDIGQFYGYTF.

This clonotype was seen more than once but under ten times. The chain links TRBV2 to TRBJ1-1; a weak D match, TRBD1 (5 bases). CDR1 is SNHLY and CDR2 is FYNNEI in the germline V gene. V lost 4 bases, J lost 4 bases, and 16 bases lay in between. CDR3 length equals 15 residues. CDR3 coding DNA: TGTGCCAGCAGTGTTCAGGTGGGGCAGGGCACTGAAGCTTTCTTT. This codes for CASSVQVGQGTEAFF.

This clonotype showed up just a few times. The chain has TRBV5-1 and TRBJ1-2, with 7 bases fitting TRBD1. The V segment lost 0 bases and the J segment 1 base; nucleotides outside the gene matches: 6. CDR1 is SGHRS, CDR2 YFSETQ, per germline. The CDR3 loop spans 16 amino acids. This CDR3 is CASSLEDRTFNYGYTF. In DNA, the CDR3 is TGCGCCAGCAGCTTGGAGGACAGGACGTTTAACTATGGCTACACCTTC.

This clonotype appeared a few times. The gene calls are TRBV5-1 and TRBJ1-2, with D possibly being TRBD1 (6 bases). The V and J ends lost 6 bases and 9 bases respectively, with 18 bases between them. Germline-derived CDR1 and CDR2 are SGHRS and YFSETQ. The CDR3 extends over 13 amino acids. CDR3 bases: TGCGCCAGCACCCCGATGACAGGCCCTAGCTACACCTTC. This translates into CASTPMTGPSYTF.

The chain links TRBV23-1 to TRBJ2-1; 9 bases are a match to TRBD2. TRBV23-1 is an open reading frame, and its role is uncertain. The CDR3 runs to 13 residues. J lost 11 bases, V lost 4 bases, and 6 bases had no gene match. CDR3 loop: CASSRASGVKQFF. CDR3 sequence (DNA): TGCGCCAGCAGTCGGGCTAGCGGGGTAAAGCAGTTCTTC.

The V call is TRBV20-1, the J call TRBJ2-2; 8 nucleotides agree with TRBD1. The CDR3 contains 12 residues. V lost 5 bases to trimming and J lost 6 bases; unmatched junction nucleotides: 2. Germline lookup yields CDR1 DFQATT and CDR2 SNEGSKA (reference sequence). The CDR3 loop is CSAEGQAGELFF. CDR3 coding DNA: TGCAGTGCTGAGGGACAGGCCGGGGAGCTGTTTTTT.

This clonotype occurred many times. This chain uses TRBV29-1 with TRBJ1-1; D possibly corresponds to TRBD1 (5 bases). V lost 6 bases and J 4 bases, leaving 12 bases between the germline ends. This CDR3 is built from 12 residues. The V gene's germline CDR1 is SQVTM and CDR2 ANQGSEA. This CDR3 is CSVDKGFTEAFF. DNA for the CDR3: TGCAGCGTCGACAAGGGGTTCACTGAAGCTTTCTTT.

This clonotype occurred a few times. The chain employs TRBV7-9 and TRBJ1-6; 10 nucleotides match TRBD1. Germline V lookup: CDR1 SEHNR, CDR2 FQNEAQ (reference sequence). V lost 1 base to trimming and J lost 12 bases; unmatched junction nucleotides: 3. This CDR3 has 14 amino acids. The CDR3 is CASSLVTGGLPLHF. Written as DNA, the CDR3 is TGTGCCAGCAGCTTAGTGACAGGGGGCCTACCCCTCCACTTT. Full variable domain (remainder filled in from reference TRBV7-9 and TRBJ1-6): DTGVSQNPRHKITKRGQNVTFRCDPISEHNRLYWYRQTLGQGPEFLTYFQNEAQLEKSRLLSDRFSAERPKGSFSTLEIQRTEQGDSAMYLCASSLVTGGLPLHFGNGTRLTVT.

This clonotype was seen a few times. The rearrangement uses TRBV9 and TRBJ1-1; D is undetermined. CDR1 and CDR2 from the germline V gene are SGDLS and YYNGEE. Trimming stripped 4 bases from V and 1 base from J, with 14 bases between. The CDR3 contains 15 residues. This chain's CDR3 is CASSPGPGPNTEAFF. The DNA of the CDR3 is TGTGCCAGCAGCCCCGGTCCGGGTCCGAACACTGAAGCTTTCTTT.

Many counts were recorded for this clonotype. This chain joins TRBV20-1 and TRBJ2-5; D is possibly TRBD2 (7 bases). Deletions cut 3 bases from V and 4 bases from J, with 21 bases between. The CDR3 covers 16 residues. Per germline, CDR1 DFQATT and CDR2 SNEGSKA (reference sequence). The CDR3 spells CSARPRGAGSGETQYF. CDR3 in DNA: TGCAGTGCTAGGCCCCGGGGGGCAGGCTCTGGAGAGACCCAGTACTTC.

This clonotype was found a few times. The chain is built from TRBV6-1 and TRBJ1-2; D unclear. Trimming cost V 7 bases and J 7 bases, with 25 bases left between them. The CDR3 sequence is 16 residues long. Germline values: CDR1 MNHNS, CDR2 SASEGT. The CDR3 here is CASTPERAPARAGYTF. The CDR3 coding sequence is TGTGCCAGCACCCCTGAGAGGGCCCCGGCTAGAGCTGGCTACACCTTC.

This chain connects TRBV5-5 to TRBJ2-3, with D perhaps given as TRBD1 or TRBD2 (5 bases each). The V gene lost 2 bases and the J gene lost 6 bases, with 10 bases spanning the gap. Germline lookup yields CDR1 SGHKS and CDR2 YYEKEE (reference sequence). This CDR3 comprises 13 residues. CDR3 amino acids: CASSFMGTDTQYF. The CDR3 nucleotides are TGTGCCAGCAGCTTTATGGGGACGGATACGCAGTATTTT.

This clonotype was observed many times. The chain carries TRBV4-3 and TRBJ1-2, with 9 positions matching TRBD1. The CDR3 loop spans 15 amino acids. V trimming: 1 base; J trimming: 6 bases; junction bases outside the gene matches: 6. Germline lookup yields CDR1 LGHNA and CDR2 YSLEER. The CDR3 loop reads CASSQVIGTGHGYTF. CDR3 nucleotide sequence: TGCGCCAGCAGCCAAGTTATCGGGACAGGGCATGGCTACACCTTC.

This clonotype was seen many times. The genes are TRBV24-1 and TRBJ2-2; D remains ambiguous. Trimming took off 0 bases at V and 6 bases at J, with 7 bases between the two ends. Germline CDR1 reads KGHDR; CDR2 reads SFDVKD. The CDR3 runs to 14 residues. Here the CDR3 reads CATSDLGNPGELFF. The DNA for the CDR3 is TGTGCCACCAGTGATTTGGGCAACCCCGGGGAGCTGTTTTTT.

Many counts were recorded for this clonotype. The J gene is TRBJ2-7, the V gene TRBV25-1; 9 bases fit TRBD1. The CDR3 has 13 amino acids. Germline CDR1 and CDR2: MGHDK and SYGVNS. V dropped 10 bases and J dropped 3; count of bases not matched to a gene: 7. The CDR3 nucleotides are TGTGCCACCTGGGACAGGGTACACTACGAGCAGTACTTC. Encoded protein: CATWDRVHYEQYF.

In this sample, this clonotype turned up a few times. As DNA, the CDR3 is TGTGCCAGCAGCTTATTCAGGGACGACCCCTACGAGCAGTACTTC. This sequence encodes CASSLFRDDPYEQYF. V usage is TRBV7-2 and J usage is TRBJ2-7; D tentatively reads TRBD1 or TRBD2 (5 bases each). Between the trimmed V and J ends, which lost 2 bases and 2 bases, there was a span of 13 bases. The length of the CDR3 is 15 residues. The V gene's germline CDR1 is SGHTA and CDR2 FQGNSA.

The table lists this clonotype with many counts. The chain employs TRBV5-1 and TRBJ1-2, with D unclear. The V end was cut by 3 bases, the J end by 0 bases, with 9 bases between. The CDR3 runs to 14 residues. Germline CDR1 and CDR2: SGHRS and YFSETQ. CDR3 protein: CASSSGSSNYGYTF. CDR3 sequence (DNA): TGCGCCAGCAGCTCCGGCAGCTCTAACTATGGCTACACCTTC.

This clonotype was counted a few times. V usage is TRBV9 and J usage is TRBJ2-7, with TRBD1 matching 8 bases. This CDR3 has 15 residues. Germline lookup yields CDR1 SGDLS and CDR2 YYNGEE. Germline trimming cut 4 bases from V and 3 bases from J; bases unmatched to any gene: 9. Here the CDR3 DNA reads TGTGCCAGCAGCTCCTCGGGACAGGAGGTCTACGAGCAGTACTTC. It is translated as CASSSSGQEVYEQYF.

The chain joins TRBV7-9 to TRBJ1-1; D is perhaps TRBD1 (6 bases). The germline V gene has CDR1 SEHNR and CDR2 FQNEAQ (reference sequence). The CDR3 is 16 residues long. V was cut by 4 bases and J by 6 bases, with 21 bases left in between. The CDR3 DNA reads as TGTGCCAGCAGCTACTACCGGGAAACAGGGTTGGCTGAAGCTTTCTTT. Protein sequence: CASSYYRETGLAEAFF.

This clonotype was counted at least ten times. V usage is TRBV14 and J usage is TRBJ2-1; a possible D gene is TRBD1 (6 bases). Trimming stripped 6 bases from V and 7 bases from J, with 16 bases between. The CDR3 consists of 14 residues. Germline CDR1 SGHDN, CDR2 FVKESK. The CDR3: CASRAMGAKNEQFF. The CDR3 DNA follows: TGTGCCAGCAGAGCAATGGGGGCAAAAAATGAGCAGTTCTTC.

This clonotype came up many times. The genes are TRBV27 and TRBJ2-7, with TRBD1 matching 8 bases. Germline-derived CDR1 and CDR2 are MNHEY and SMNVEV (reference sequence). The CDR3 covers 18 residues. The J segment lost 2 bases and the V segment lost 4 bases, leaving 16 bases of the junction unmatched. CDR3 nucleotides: TGTGCCAGCAGTTCCGGGACAGGACCTACCCGCCCTACCTACGAGCAGTACTTC. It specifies CASSSGTGPTRPTYEQYF.

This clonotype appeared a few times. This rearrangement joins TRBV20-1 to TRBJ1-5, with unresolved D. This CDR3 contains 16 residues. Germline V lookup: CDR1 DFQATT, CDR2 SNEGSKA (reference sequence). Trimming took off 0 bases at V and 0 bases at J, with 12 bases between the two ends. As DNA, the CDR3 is TGCAGTGCTAGAGAACGCGTGGTTTATAGCAATCAGCCCCAGCATTTT. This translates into CSARERVVYSNQPQHF.

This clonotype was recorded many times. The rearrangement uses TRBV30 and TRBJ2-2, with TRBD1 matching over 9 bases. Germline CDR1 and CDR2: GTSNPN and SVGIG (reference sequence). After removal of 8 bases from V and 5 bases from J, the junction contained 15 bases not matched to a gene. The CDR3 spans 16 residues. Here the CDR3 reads CARGVRQGVTTGELFF. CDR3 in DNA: TGTGCCCGTGGAGTGAGACAGGGGGTCACGACCGGGGAGCTGTTTTTT.